Listed here are 9 T cell receptor beta chains from one sample, sequenced in a study of metastatic and nonmetastatic thyroid tumors. Prior to thyroid surgery, none of the patients had received any treatment. TCRdb re-processed the PCR reads through MiXCR. The sample has 20,000 to 25,000 clones, 13% to 15% seen once. The specimen sequenced was tumor tissue. The receptors stem from a female donor with papillary thyroid cancer or a benign thyroid nodule (not recorded which). Some clones in this sample may be carry-over from other donors' samples.

This clone was recorded at least ten times. The chain carries TRBV4-1 and TRBJ2-5; tentative D call: TRBD1 (5 bases). Trimming shortened V by 0 bases and J by 4 bases, and 12 bases separated the two germline ends. CDR3 length: 15 residues. Germline V CDR1 and CDR2: MGHRA, YSYEKL. The CDR3 region has the DNA TGCGCCAGCAGCCAAGACGTCAACAGGAGAGAGACCCAGTACTTC. Its translation: CASSQDVNRRETQYF.

The chain has TRBV12-5 and TRBJ2-5, with D perhaps TRBD1 (6 bases). V was shortened by 6 bases and J by 3 bases, with 8 bases between the two germline ends. Germline assignment: CDR1 LGHNT and CDR2 FRNRAP. The CDR3 extends over 12 amino acids. CDR3 DNA sequence: TGTGCTAGTGGGGACAGTGAAGAGACCCAGTACTTC. Translation gives CASGDSEETQYF.

This clone was counted at least ten times. V and J are TRBV5-1 and TRBJ2-1, with a tentative D call TRBD2 (6 bases). CDR1 SGHRS and CDR2 YFSETQ come from the germline V gene. This CDR3 contains 15 residues. V was cut by 0 bases and J by 5 bases, with 12 bases left in between. CDR3 protein: CASSLVWRGNNEQFF. CDR3 in DNA: TGCGCCAGCAGCTTGGTATGGCGGGGTAACAATGAGCAGTTCTTC.

This clone came up many times. This chain joins TRBV6-5 and TRBJ1-1, with TRBD1 identical over 7 bases. V gave up 2 bases and J gave up 5 bases; unmatched junction bases: 8. This CDR3 comprises 15 residues. Germline CDR1 and CDR2: MNHEY and SVGAGI. In DNA, the CDR3 is TGTGCCAGCAGTTACACTCAACAGGGGAGGACTGAAGCTTTCTTT. This translates into CASSYTQQGRTEAFF.

This clone was found many times. This chain uses TRBV20-1 with TRBJ1-2; unclear D gene. The germline V gene encodes CDR1 DFQATT and CDR2 SNEGSKA (reference sequence). V lost 3 bases, J lost 0 bases, and 5 bases lay in between. This CDR3 is built from 12 residues. DNA of the CDR3: TGCAGTGCTAGTATTACTAACTATGGCTACACCTTC. It is translated as CSASITNYGYTF.

This clone has ten or more counts. CDR3 protein: CASSSGSFLLEQFF. CDR3 coding DNA: TGTGCCAGCAGTTCGGGGTCCTTCTTATTAGAGCAGTTCTTC. V gene TRBV28 combines with J gene TRBJ2-1; possible D gene TRBD2, 5 bases. The CDR3 loop spans 14 amino acids. CDR1 and CDR2 from the germline V gene are MDHEN and SYDVKM. Trimming left V 4 bases short and J 10 bases short, with 17 bases between.

In its sample, this clone was seen many times. V and J are TRBV7-2 and TRBJ1-1; D remains unclear. Germline V gene lookup returns CDR1 SGHTA and CDR2 FQGNSA. Trimming stripped 6 bases from V and 1 base from J, with 12 bases between. The length of the CDR3 is 14 residues. This CDR3 is CASSSSPGNTEAFF. CDR3 sequence (DNA): TGTGCCAGCAGTTCCAGCCCGGGGAACACTGAAGCTTTCTTT.

This clone showed up many times. The chain employs TRBV20-1 and TRBJ1-4; the match to TRBD1 covers 7 bases. CDR1 DFQATT and CDR2 SNEGSKA come from the germline V gene (reference sequence). CDR3 size: 14 residues. V dropped 5 bases and J dropped 3; count of bases not matched to a gene: 6. DNA of the CDR3: TGCAGTGCTTTAACCGGGACAGCTAATGAAAAACTGTTTTTT. This gives the protein CSALTGTANEKLFF.

This chain links TRBV3-1 with TRBJ1-4; maybe TRBD1 (5 bases). With 3 bases removed from V and 8 bases from J, the gap between germline ends came to 7 bases. The germline V gene has CDR1 LGHDT and CDR2 YNNKEL (reference sequence). There are 12 residues in the CDR3. CDR3 amino acids: CASSQGVEKLFF. The CDR3 DNA follows: TGTGCCAGCAGCCAGGGGGTGGAAAAACTGTTTTTT.